The clone carrying this T cell receptor beta chain has only one observation. This entry is derived from a study of cytomegalovirus exposure and HLA in healthy donors. Germline V gene sequence: CDR1 SGDLS, CDR2 YYNGEE. V was shortened by 6 bases and J by 0 bases, with 12 bases between the two germline ends. The CDR3 contains 15 residues. PCR amplification relied on 60 Vbeta primers (plus 13 Jbeta primers). Produced via immunoSEQ multiplex PCR; TCRdb's table is partial and in-frame only. The sample shows approximately 210,000 clones, around 87% of them seen only once. This TCR derives from a man aged 25 to 45 in good health and CMV-seronegative. The V and J genes are TRBV9 and TRBJ2-2, with a tentative D call TRBD1 (5 bases). Specimen: PBMCs. The DNA of the CDR3 is TGTGCCAGCAAAGGACAAATCGCGAACACCGGGGAGCTGTTTTTT. Its protein is CASKGQIANTGELFF.